This T cell receptor beta chain was recorded in a study of blood T cells in healthy people across ages. The study's findings and limits: Shifts in expanded clonotypes may have been confounded by donor CMV status, which was unknown.

Turning to this clonotype: As yet, its antigen is unknown.

Per germline, CDR1 MNHEY and CDR2 SMNVEV (reference sequence). The CDR3 totals 15 residues. V lost 1 base and J lost 2, with 8 bases in between. A sample-barcoded 5' primer and a J-beta primer mix were used in a second PCR of roughly 7 to 12 cycles. One entry per CDR3 protein results from TCRdb running MiXCR on the 5' RACE reads. The repertoire holds about 1.6 million distinct CDR3 sequences, with about 35% as singletons. Input material: blood. V is TRBV27 and J is TRBJ1-4; maybe TRBD1 (5 bases). The clonotype comes from a young woman in good health. The CDR3 nucleotides read TGTGCCAGCAGTTTATTCCGGGGCACTAATGAAAAACTGTTTTTT. Translation gives CASSLFRGTNEKLFF.